This T cell receptor beta chain was identified in a study of response to subunit inactivated influenza vaccine. Findings and limits, study-wide: Every seasonal influenza vaccination brings in few new T cells, the authors suggested.

The germline V gene encodes CDR1 SEHNR and CDR2 FQNEAQ (reference sequence). Trimming removed 5 bases from V and 4 bases from J; junction bases left unmatched: 7. There are 15 residues in the CDR3. Details on this clonotype: The antigen is unknown.

TCRdb recomputed calls from the RT-PCR reads with MiXCR, one row per CDR3 protein. Counted here are about 650,000 distinct CDR3 sequences, 14% occurring once; the ten biggest clones make up 7.5% to 9%. The specimen comprised PBMCs from blood, sampled approximately 15 days before vaccination. The rearrangement joins TRBV7-9 to TRBJ2-3; 9 nucleotides agree with TRBD1. The TCR comes from a man aged 45-65 years who received an inactivated influenza vaccine. The CDR3 here is CASSAGTGLADTQYF. CDR3 sequence (DNA): TGTGCCAGCAGCGCCGGGACAGGGCTGGCAGATACGCAGTATTTT.